What follows describes a single T cell receptor (beta chain). This specimen belongs to a study of blood T cell repertoires in COVID-19. V dropped 5 bases and J dropped 11; count of bases not matched to a gene: 6. Germline CDR1 and CDR2: DFQATT and SNEGSKA (reference sequence). The CDR3 sequence is 11 residues long. Profiling relied on immunoSEQ multiplex PCR, and the TCRdb table lists in-frame clones only, not all of them. The data contain more than 150,000 clones, roughly four fifths of them seen just once; the ten biggest clones take up 9% to 15%. The chain is built from TRBV20-1 and TRBJ1-1; TRBD1 matches 9 bases. Sequenced material: peripheral blood. This clonotype originated in a woman at least 80 years old with COVID-19, enrolled during active disease. The CDR3 is CSASPGQGAFF. The CDR3, as DNA: TGCAGTGCTTCTCCGGGACAGGGTGCTTTCTTT.